This T cell receptor beta chain originates from a study of post-analysis software for immune sequencing data. Regarding the study as a whole: Comparison of patients with controls showed five TRBV segments more frequent in patients, TRBV5-6, TRBV5-1 and TRBV20-1 among them.

CDR1 is MNHNS, CDR2 SASEGT, per germline. The CDR3 runs 13 residues. Losses at the gene ends were 7 bases for V and 4 bases for J; bases not matched to a gene: 6. Comment on this clonotype: Its antigen is not known.

The library was made from cDNA and included unique molecular identifiers. TCRdb itself ran the PCR reads through MiXCR, one entry per CDR3 protein. This table holds roughly 800,000 distinct CDR3 sequences, approximately 50% found once. The chain has TRBV6-1 and TRBJ1-2; 7 nucleotides agree with TRBD1. Specimen: blood. The clonotype originates from a girl aged 5 to 17 with multiple sclerosis. The CDR3 here is CASIRQGGYGYTF. CDR3 nucleotides: TGTGCCAGCATCCGACAGGGTGGCTATGGCTACACCTTC.